This entry concerns a single T cell receptor (beta chain). Its antigen remains unidentified. The method was immunoSEQ multiplex PCR; TCRdb's version includes in-frame clones alone and lacks a portion of them. The sample has around 130,000 clones; roughly 93% are singletons. This specimen comes from a study of T cell responses to AZD1222 COVID-19 vaccine. Background on the study: Some second doses came at about 4 weeks and others at about 12 weeks; these were pooled. Overall study results and limits: Only a handful of people who got AZD1222 tested seropositive at baseline. Females made up more of the donors, who were largely white British, and clonal diversity may have come out too low. Receipt of two AZD1222 doses was followed by a rise in Spike-specific TCR breadth and depth.

The CDR3 runs 14 residues. The germline V and J ends were trimmed by 7 bases and 4 bases, with 13 bases remaining between them. Per germline, CDR1 MNHEY and CDR2 SVGAGI. This TCR came from an adult in good health. The chain joins TRBV6-5 to TRBJ2-2; possibly TRBD1 for D (6 bases). The material was peripheral blood, obtained on day 0 of AZD1222 vaccination. The CDR3 DNA is TGTGCCAGCACCCAGAGGGGGATCACCGGGGAGCTGTTTTTT. It codes for CASTQRGITGELFF.